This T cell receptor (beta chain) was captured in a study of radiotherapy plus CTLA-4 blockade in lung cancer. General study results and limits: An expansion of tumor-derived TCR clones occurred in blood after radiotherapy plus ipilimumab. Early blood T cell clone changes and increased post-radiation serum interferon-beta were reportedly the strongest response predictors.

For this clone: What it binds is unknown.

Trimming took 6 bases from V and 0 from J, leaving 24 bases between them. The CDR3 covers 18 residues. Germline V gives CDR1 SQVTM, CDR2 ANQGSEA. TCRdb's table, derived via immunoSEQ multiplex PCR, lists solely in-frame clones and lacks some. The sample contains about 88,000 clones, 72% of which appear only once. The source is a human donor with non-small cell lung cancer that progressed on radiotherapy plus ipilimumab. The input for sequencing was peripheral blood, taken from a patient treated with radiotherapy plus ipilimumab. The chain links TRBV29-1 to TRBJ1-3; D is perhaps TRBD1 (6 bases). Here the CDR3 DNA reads TGCAGCGTAGCACAGGGCTCGTACTCATCCGACTCTGGAAACACCATATATTTT. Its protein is CSVAQGSYSSDSGNTIYF.